Listed below are T cell receptor beta chains from one sample, sequenced in a study of blood T cell repertoires in COVID-19. Using immunoSEQ multiplex PCR, the repertoire was profiled, and TCRdb retains in-frame clones only, with some absent. The table lists about 440,000 clones, less than 95% of them singletons. The sample consisted of PBMCs or T cells enriched from blood (not recorded which). The receptors were sampled from a man younger than 35 who had recovered from COVID-19. Each CDR3 is given with its conserved first and last residue. The order of the fields is J gene, clone size, V gene, D gene, CDR3 protein, CDR3 DNA. A D gene is named only where the DNA matches it firmly. For some rows the clone size is stated as once, few or many, or as a class when expanded; others skip it.

J gene: TRBJ1-2
clone size: once
V gene: TRBV9
D gene: .
CDR3 protein: CASSVADYGYTF
CDR3 DNA: TGTGCCAGCAGCGTGGCCGACTATGGCTACACCTTC

J gene: TRBJ1-2
clone size: .
V gene: TRBV7-3
D gene: TRBD1
CDR3 protein: CASSLTGEFYGYTF
CDR3 DNA: TGTGCCAGCAGCTTGACAGGGGAGTTCTATGGCTACACCTTC

J gene: TRBJ1-2
clone size: .
V gene: TRBV13
D gene: TRBD1
CDR3 protein: CASSLGTGGEANYGYTF
CDR3 DNA: TGTGCCAGCAGCTTAGGGACAGGGGGCGAGGCTAACTATGGCTACACCTTC

J gene: TRBJ1-6
clone size: .
V gene: TRBV5-8
D gene: TRBD1
CDR3 protein: CASSILISGTDSPLHF
CDR3 DNA: TGTGCCAGCAGTATCCTTATTTCAGGGACAGATTCACCCCTCCACTTT

J gene: TRBJ2-3
clone size: .
V gene: TRBV5-1
D gene: .
CDR3 protein: CASSFRGLASTDTQYF
CDR3 DNA: TGCGCCAGCAGCTTCCGAGGACTCGCTAGCACAGATACGCAGTATTTT

J gene: TRBJ2-3
clone size: .
V gene: TRBV29-1
D gene: TRBD1
CDR3 protein: CSVDDRGTDTQYF
CDR3 DNA: TGCAGCGTTGATGACAGGGGCACAGATACGCAGTATTTT

J gene: TRBJ2-1
clone size: once
V gene: TRBV6-1
D gene: TRBD1
CDR3 protein: CASSEYPGQGGFF
CDR3 DNA: TGTGCCAGCAGTGAATACCCGGGACAGGGTGGGTTCTTC

J gene: TRBJ2-1
clone size: .
V gene: TRBV18
D gene: TRBD2
CDR3 protein: CASSPPSGSVGHNEQFF
CDR3 DNA: TGTGCCAGCTCACCACCTAGCGGGAGTGTAGGCCACAATGAGCAGTTCTTC

J gene: TRBJ1-1
clone size: .
V gene: TRBV12-5
D gene: .
CDR3 protein: CASGRHTGMNTEAFF
CDR3 DNA: TGTGCTAGTGGGAGACACACCGGCATGAACACTGAAGCTTTCTTT

J gene: TRBJ1-4
clone size: .
V gene: TRBV30
D gene: .
CDR3 protein: CACLAREKLFF
CDR3 DNA: TGTGCCTGCCTGGCCCGCGAAAAACTGTTTTTT

J gene: TRBJ2-5
clone size: .
V gene: TRBV3-1/TRBV3-2
D gene: TRBD1
CDR3 protein: CASSPRDRPRETQYF
CDR3 DNA: TGTGCCAGCAGCCCACGGGACAGGCCCCGGGAGACCCAGTACTTC

J gene: TRBJ1-5
clone size: .
V gene: TRBV6-5
D gene: .
CDR3 protein: CASRDSNSNQPQHF
CDR3 DNA: TGTGCCAGCAGGGACAGCAATAGCAATCAGCCCCAGCATTTT

J gene: TRBJ1-2
clone size: .
V gene: TRBV28
D gene: .
CDR3 protein: CASSLYIGRTHYGYTF
CDR3 DNA: TGTGCCAGCAGTTTATATATAGGCCGGACTCACTATGGCTACACCTTC

J gene: TRBJ2-5
clone size: .
V gene: TRBV13
D gene: TRBD1
CDR3 protein: CASSLVLDRVGETQYF
CDR3 DNA: TGTGCCAGCAGCTTAGTACTCGACAGGGTGGGTGAGACCCAGTACTTC

J gene: TRBJ2-7
clone size: .
V gene: TRBV5-1
D gene: TRBD2
CDR3 protein: CASSAGLAAVSYEQYF
CDR3 DNA: TGCGCCAGCAGCGCGGGGCTAGCGGCCGTATCCTACGAGCAGTACTTC

J gene: TRBJ1-5
clone size: .
V gene: TRBV4-1
D gene: TRBD1
CDR3 protein: CASSQRSLGQANEPQHF
CDR3 DNA: TGCGCCAGCAGCCAAAGGTCTTTAGGACAGGCGAATGAGCCCCAGCATTTT

J gene: TRBJ1-1
clone size: .
V gene: TRBV5-8
D gene: .
CDR3 protein: CASSQVRGTEAFF
CDR3 DNA: TGTGCCAGCAGTCAGGTTCGGGGCACTGAAGCTTTCTTT

J gene: TRBJ1-3
clone size: .
V gene: TRBV6-6
D gene: .
CDR3 protein: CASSRQGGGTGNTIYF
CDR3 DNA: TGTGCCAGCAGTCGACAAGGCGGCGGCACTGGAAACACCATATATTTT

J gene: TRBJ1-6
clone size: .
V gene: TRBV27
D gene: TRBD1
CDR3 protein: CASSLSQTGVLSPLHF
CDR3 DNA: TGTGCCAGCAGTTTATCCCAAACAGGGGTCCTTTCACCCCTCCACTTT

J gene: TRBJ1-6
clone size: .
V gene: TRBV3-1/TRBV3-2
D gene: .
CDR3 protein: CASSHGLWDKYSPLHF
CDR3 DNA: TGTGCCAGCAGCCATGGCCTCTGGGACAAATATTCACCCCTCCACTTT

J gene: TRBJ2-3
clone size: .
V gene: TRBV19
D gene: TRBD2
CDR3 protein: CASSHNSGGTDTQYF
CDR3 DNA: TGTGCCAGTAGTCACAATAGCGGGGGCACAGATACGCAGTATTTT

J gene: TRBJ1-1
clone size: .
V gene: TRBV19
D gene: .
CDR3 protein: CATSLTGTEAFF
CDR3 DNA: TGTGCCACTTCCTTAACCGGGACTGAAGCTTTCTTT

J gene: TRBJ1-6
clone size: .
V gene: TRBV18
D gene: .
CDR3 protein: CASSLALFNSPLHF
CDR3 DNA: TGTGCCAGCTCCCTCGCACTGTTTAATTCACCCCTCCACTTT

J gene: TRBJ1-4
clone size: .
V gene: TRBV5-1
D gene: TRBD1
CDR3 protein: CASSLDGQGGEKLFF
CDR3 DNA: TGCGCCAGCAGCCTGGATGGACAGGGGGGTGAAAAACTGTTTTTT

J gene: TRBJ1-2
clone size: .
V gene: TRBV12-3/TRBV12-4
D gene: .
CDR3 protein: CASSLFSYGYTF
CDR3 DNA: TGTGCCAGCAGCTTATTCTCCTATGGCTACACCTTC

J gene: TRBJ1-5
clone size: .
V gene: TRBV27
D gene: .
CDR3 protein: CASGDNHQPQHF
CDR3 DNA: TGTGCCAGCGGGGACAACCATCAGCCCCAGCATTTT

J gene: TRBJ1-6
clone size: .
V gene: TRBV6-5
D gene: TRBD1
CDR3 protein: CASSSDRGLSPLHF
CDR3 DNA: TGTGCCAGCAGTTCTGACAGGGGATTGTCACCCCTCCACTTT

J gene: TRBJ1-5
clone size: .
V gene: TRBV7-8
D gene: TRBD1
CDR3 protein: CASSEGALNQPQHF
CDR3 DNA: TGTGCCAGCAGCGAGGGGGCCCTCAATCAGCCCCAGCATTTT

J gene: TRBJ1-5
clone size: .
V gene: TRBV2
D gene: .
CDR3 protein: CASSPPRGYQPQHF
CDR3 DNA: TGTGCCAGCAGCCCGCCCAGGGGCTATCAGCCCCAGCATTTT

J gene: TRBJ1-5
clone size: .
V gene: TRBV6-1
D gene: .
CDR3 protein: CASSERGQPQHF
CDR3 DNA: TGTGCCAGCAGTGAAAGGGGTCAGCCCCAGCATTTT

J gene: TRBJ2-1
clone size: .
V gene: TRBV19
D gene: TRBD2
CDR3 protein: CASSTTGTSGMNEQFF
CDR3 DNA: TGTGCCAGTAGCACAACCGGGACTAGCGGGATGAATGAGCAGTTCTTC

J gene: TRBJ2-2
clone size: .
V gene: TRBV27
D gene: .
CDR3 protein: CASSLRGPNTGELFF
CDR3 DNA: TGTGCCAGCAGTTTAAGGGGCCCGAACACCGGGGAGCTGTTTTTT

J gene: TRBJ2-7
clone size: .
V gene: TRBV19
D gene: TRBD2
CDR3 protein: CASSIGSGSGDEQYF
CDR3 DNA: TGTGCCAGTAGTATCGGTAGCGGGAGTGGAGACGAGCAGTACTTC

J gene: TRBJ1-1
clone size: .
V gene: TRBV27
D gene: .
CDR3 protein: CASSLGQALGTEAFF
CDR3 DNA: TGTGCCAGCAGCCTGGGGCAGGCCCTAGGCACTGAAGCTTTCTTT

J gene: TRBJ1-4
clone size: .
V gene: TRBV28
D gene: .
CDR3 protein: CASSSVVGDANEKLFF
CDR3 DNA: TGTGCCAGCAGTTCAGTTGTGGGAGATGCTAATGAAAAACTGTTTTTT

J gene: TRBJ1-5
clone size: .
V gene: TRBV19
D gene: TRBD1
CDR3 protein: CASSPTGVTDNQPQHF
CDR3 DNA: TGTGCCAGTAGTCCTACAGGGGTCACGGACAATCAGCCCCAGCATTTT

J gene: TRBJ2-5
clone size: .
V gene: TRBV7-7
D gene: .
CDR3 protein: CASSPRAGSQETQYF
CDR3 DNA: TGTGCCAGCAGCCCGAGGGCGGGATCCCAAGAGACCCAGTACTTC

J gene: TRBJ2-2
clone size: .
V gene: TRBV6-1
D gene: .
CDR3 protein: CASSEGRTGELFF
CDR3 DNA: TGTGCCAGCAGTGAAGGGCGGACCGGGGAGCTGTTTTTT

J gene: TRBJ2-3
clone size: .
V gene: TRBV7-9
D gene: TRBD2
CDR3 protein: CASSSLGVAGFTDTQYF
CDR3 DNA: TGTGCCAGCAGCTCCCTTGGCGTAGCGGGGTTCACAGATACGCAGTATTTT

J gene: TRBJ1-1
clone size: .
V gene: TRBV18
D gene: .
CDR3 protein: CASSPAGLVEAFF
CDR3 DNA: TGTGCCAGCTCACCCGCGGGTTTAGTTGAAGCTTTCTTT

J gene: TRBJ2-6
clone size: .
V gene: TRBV3-1/TRBV3-2
D gene: .
CDR3 protein: CASSPQALVSGANVLTF
CDR3 DNA: TGTGCCAGCAGCCCACAGGCTCTCGTATCTGGGGCCAACGTCCTGACTTTC

J gene: TRBJ1-4
clone size: once
V gene: TRBV5-1
D gene: TRBD1
CDR3 protein: CASSTDRGINEKLFF
CDR3 DNA: TGCGCCAGCAGCACCGACAGGGGGATTAATGAAAAACTGTTTTTT

J gene: TRBJ2-6
clone size: .
V gene: TRBV10-3
D gene: .
CDR3 protein: CAISESMGAGANVLTF
CDR3 DNA: TGTGCCATCAGTGAGTCGATGGGAGCTGGGGCCAACGTCCTGACTTTC